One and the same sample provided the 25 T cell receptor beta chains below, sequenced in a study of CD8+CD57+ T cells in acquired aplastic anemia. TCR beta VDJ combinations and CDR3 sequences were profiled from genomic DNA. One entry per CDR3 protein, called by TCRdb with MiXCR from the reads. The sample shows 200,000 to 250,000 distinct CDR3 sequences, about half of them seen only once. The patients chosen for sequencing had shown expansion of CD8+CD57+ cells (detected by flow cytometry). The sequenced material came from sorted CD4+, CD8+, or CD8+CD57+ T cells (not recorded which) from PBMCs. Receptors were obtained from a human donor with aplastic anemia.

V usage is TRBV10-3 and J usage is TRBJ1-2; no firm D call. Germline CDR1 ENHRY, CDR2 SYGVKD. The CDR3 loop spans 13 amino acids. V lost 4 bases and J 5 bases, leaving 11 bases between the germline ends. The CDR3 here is CAISGGERYGYTF. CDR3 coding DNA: TGTGCCATCAGTGGCGGAGAAAGATATGGCTACACCTTC.

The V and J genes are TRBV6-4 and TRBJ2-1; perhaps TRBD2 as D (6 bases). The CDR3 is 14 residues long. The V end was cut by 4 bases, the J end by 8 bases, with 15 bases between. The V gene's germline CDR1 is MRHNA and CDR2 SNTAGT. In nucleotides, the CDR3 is TGTGCCAGCAGTGTTCAGGGAGGCGACGATGAGCAGTTCTTC. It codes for CASSVQGGDDEQFF.

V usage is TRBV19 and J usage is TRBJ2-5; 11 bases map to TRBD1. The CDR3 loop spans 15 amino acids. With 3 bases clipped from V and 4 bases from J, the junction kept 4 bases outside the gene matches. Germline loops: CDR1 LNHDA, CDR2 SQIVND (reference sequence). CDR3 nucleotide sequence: TGTGCCAGTAGTATCGGGGGACAGGGGGGAGAGACCCAGTACTTC. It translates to CASSIGGQGGETQYF. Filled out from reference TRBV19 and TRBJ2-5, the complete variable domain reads DGGITQSPKYLFRKEGQNVTLSCEQNLNHDAMYWYRQDPGQGLRLIYYSQIVNDFQKGDIAEGYSVSREKKESFPLTVTSAQKNPTAFYLCASSIGGQGGETQYFGPGTRLLVL.

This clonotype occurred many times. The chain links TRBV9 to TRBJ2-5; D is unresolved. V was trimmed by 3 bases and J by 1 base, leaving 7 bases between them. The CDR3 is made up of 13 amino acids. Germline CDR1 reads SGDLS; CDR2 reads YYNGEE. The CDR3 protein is CASSAQVQETQYF. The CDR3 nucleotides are TGTGCCAGCAGCGCCCAGGTCCAAGAGACCCAGTACTTC.

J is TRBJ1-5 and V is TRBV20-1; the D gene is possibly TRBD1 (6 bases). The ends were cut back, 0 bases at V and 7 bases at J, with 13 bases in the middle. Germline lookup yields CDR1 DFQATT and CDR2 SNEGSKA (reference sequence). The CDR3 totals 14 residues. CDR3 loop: CSARDGWGRQPQHF. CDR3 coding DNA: TGCAGTGCTAGAGATGGGTGGGGGCGACAGCCCCAGCATTTT.

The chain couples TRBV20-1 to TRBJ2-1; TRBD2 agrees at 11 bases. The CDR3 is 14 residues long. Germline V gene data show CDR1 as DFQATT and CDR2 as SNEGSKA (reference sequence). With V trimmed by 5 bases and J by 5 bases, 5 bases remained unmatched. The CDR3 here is CSASSSGGNNEQFF. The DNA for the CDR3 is TGCAGTGCTTCGTCTAGCGGGGGGAACAATGAGCAGTTCTTC.

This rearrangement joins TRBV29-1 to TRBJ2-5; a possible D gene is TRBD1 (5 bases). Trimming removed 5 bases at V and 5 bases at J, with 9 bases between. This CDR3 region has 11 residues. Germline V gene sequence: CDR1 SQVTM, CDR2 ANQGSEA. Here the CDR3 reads CSVRKGETQYF. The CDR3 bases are TGCAGCGTTCGCAAGGGGGAGACCCAGTACTTC.

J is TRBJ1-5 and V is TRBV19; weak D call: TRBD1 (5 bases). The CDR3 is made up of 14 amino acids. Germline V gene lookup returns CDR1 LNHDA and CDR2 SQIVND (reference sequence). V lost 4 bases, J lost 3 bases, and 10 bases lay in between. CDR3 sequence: CASSNRDFNQPQHF. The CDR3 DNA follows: TGTGCCAGTAGTAATCGGGACTTCAATCAGCCCCAGCATTTT.

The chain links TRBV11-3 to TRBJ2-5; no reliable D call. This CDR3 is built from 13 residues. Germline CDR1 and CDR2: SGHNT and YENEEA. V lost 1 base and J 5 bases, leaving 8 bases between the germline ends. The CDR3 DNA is TGTGCCAGCAGCTTAGGGGGTACGGAGACCCAGTACTTC. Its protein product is CASSLGGTETQYF.

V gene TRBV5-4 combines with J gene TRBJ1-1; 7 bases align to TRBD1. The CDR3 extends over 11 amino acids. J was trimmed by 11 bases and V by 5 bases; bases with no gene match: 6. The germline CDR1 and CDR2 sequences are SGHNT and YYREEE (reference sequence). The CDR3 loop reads CASSIPGQAFF. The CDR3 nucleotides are TGTGCCAGCAGTATTCCGGGACAGGCTTTCTTT.

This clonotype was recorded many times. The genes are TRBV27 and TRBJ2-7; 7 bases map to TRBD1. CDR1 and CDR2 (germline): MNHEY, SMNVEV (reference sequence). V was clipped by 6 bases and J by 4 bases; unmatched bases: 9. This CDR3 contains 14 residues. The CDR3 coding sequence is TGTGCCAGCAGGAGGCAGGGGGTCGCGTACGAGCAGTACTTC. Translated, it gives CASRRQGVAYEQYF.

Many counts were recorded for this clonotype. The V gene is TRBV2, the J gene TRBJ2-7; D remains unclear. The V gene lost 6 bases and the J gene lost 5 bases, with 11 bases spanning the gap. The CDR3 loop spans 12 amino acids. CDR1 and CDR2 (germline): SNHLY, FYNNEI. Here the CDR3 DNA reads TGTGCCAGCAGCCCCTTCGGCAACGAGCAGTACTTC. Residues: CASSPFGNEQYF.

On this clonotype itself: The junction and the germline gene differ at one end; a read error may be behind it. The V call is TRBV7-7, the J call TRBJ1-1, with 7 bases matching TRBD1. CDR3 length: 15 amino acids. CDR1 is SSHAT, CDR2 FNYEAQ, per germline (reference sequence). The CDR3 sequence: CASSPHTGDSTEAFF. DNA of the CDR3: TGTGCTAGCAGCCCCCACACAGGGGATTCCACTGAAGCTTTCTTT.

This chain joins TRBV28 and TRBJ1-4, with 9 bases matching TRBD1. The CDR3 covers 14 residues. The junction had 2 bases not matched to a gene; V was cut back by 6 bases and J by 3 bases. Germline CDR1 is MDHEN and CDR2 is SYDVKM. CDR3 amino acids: CASRTGGANEKLFF. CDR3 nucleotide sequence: TGTGCCAGCAGGACAGGGGGGGCTAATGAAAAACTGTTTTTT.

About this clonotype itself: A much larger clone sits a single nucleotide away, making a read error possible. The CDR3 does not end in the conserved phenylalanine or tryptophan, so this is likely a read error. CDR3: CASSYSLAGGRSDTQYL. In DNA, the CDR3 is TGTGCCAGCAGTTACTCACTAGCGGGGGGCCGGTCAGATACGCAGTATCTT. The V and J genes are TRBV10-3 and TRBJ2-3, with 12 bases matching TRBD2. CDR1 and CDR2 (germline): ENHRY, SYGVKD. The CDR3 spans 17 residues.

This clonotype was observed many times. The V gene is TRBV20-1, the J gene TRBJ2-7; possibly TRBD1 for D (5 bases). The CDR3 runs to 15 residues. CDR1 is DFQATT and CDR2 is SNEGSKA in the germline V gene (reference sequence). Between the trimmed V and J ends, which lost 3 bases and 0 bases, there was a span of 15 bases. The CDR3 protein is CSASIGRASSYEQYF. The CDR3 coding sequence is TGCAGTGCTAGCATCGGCAGGGCGAGCTCCTACGAGCAGTACTTC.

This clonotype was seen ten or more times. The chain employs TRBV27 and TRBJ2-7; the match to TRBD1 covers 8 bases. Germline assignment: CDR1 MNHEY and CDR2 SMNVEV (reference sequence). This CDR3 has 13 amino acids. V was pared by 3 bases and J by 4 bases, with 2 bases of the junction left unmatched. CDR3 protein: CASSFTGGYEQYF. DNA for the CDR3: TGTGCCAGCAGTTTTACAGGGGGGTACGAGCAGTACTTC.

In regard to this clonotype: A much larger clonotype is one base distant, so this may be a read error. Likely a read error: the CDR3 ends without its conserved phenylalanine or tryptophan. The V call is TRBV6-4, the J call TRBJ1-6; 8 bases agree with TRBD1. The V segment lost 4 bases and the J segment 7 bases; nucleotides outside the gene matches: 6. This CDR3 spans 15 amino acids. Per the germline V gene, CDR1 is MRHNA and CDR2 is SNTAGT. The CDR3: CASSAAGGENSPLHS. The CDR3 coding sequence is TGTGCCAGCAGTGCGGCAGGGGGCGAGAATTCACCCCTCCACTCT.

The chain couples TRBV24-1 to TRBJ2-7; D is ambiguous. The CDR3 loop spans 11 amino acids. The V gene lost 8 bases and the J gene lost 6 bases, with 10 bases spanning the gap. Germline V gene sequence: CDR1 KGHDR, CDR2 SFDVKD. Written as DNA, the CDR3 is TGTGCCACCATGTCGCCTTGCGAGCAGTACTTC. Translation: CATMSPCEQYF.

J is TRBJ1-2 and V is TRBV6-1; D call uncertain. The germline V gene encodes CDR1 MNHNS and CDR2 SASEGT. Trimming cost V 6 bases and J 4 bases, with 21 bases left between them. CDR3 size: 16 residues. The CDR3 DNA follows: TGTGCCAGCAGCCAACCCCTCCCAGGATTCCTCTATGGCTACACCTTC. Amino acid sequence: CASSQPLPGFLYGYTF.

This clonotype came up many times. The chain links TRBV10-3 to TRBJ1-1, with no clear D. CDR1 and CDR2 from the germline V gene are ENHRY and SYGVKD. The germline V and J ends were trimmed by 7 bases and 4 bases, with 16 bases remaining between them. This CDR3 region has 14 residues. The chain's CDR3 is CAIMRASSATEAFF. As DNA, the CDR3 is TGTGCCATCATGAGGGCCAGCAGTGCCACTGAAGCTTTCTTT.

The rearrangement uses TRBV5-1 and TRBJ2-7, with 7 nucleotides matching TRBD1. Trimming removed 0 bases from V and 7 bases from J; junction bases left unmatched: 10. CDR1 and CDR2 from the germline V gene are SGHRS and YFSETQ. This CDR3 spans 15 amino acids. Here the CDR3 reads CASSLVGRGSGEQYF. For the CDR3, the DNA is TGCGCCAGCAGCTTGGTGGGCAGGGGGTCGGGAGAGCAGTACTTC.

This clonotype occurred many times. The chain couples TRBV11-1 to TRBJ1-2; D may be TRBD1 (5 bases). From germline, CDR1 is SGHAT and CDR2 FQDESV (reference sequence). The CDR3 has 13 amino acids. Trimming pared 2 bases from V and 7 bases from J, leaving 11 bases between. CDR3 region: CASSLFPQGGYTF. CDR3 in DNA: TGTGCCAGCAGCTTATTCCCTCAGGGTGGCTACACCTTC.

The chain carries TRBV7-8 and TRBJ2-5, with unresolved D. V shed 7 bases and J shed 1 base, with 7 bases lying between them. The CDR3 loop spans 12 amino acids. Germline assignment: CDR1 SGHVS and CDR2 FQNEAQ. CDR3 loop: CASTGIQETQYF. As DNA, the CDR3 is TGTGCCAGCACTGGGATCCAAGAGACCCAGTACTTC.

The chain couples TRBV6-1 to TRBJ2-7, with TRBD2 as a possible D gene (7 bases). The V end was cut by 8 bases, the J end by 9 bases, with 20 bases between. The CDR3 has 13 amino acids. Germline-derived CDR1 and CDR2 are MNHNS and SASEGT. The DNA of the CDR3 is TGTGCCAGCGTCGGCGGGGGCTGGGATTCGCAGTACTTC. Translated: CASVGGGWDSQYF.